This TCR beta chain comes out of a study of shared clonotypes between healthy human individuals. Data came from immunoSEQ multiplex PCR; TCRdb stores just in-frame clones and leaves some out. The sample contains about 1,500,000 clones, about 96% of which appear only once. V lost 1 base, J lost 2 bases, and 3 bases stayed unmatched. CDR1 is SGHTS, CDR2 YDEGEE, per germline. The CDR3 extends over 15 amino acids. V usage is TRBV5-8 and J usage is TRBJ2-3; 8 bases agree with TRBD2. The sequencing sample was made of naive CD4+ T cells sorted from blood. The subset here: CD45RA+ positively selected. The clonotype was recovered from a young man in good health. The CDR3 spells CASSLTSGSTDTQYF. The CDR3 bases are TGTGCCAGCAGCTTGACTAGCGGTTCCACAGATACGCAGTATTTT.